The sequence of this T cell receptor (beta chain) was determined in a study of response to subunit inactivated influenza vaccine. The CDR3 runs 20 residues. In germline, CDR1 is SGHNT, CDR2 YYREEE (reference sequence). V lost 2 bases to trimming and J lost 6 bases; unmatched junction nucleotides: 18. This clonotype was seen many times. Its antigen is not identified. In TCRdb, the RT-PCR reads were re-called with MiXCR into one record per CDR3 protein. The sample records about 480,000 distinct CDR3 sequences, approximately 9.9% being singletons. Study-level findings and limits: Authors suggested each seasonal flu vaccination may recruit only limited numbers of new T cells.

This rearrangement joins TRBV5-4 to TRBJ1-6, with 9 bases lining up with TRBD1. The TCR comes from a man aged 45 to 65 who received an inactivated influenza vaccine. The sequences come from PBMCs from blood, collected about 6 weeks after vaccination. CDR3 coding DNA: TGTGCCAGCAGCTTATCCTCCCGGGCCGGGGGACAGGGAGTTAATTCACCCCTCCACTTT. This translates into CASSLSSRAGGQGVNSPLHF.